In this sample, the clone carrying this TCR beta chain turned up a few times. Its antigen is unknown. The data derive from a study of blood T cells in healthy people across ages. Whole-study results and caveats: In these data, TCR beta diversity tracked strongly with naive T cell percentage.

Then a second PCR, running about 6 to 11 cycles, was carried out with a sample-barcoded 5' primer and a J-beta primer mix. Researchers report that a template-switch adaptor with 12 random nucleotides tagged each cDNA molecule. Samples each returned at least 3 million CDR3-containing paired-end reads. TCRdb recomputed calls from the 5' RACE reads with MiXCR, one row per CDR3 protein. This sample has around 800,000 distinct CDR3 sequences, with 25% to 30% found just once. CDR3 length: 14 amino acids. V was clipped by 0 bases and J by 7 bases, with 11 bases between them. Germline values: CDR1 SGHNT, CDR2 YYREEE (reference sequence). Each individual donor underwent a draw of about 11 milliliters of peripheral blood. This sample also appeared in a second study, on T cells of mothers and their children.

The sequence came from a boy younger than 18 in good health. Sample: blood. The chain is built from TRBV5-4 and TRBJ2-1; D gene ambiguous. The CDR3 DNA reads as TGTGCCAGCAGCTTGGCCGAGGCGCCGAATGAGCAGTTCTTC. It is translated as CASSLAEAPNEQFF.